This TCR beta chain derives from a study of CD8+CD57+ T cells in acquired aplastic anemia. Sequencing involved patients with CD8+CD57+ cell expansion previously shown by flow cytometry. The CDR3 is 17 residues long. CDR1 and CDR2 (germline): KGHDR, SFDVKD. Study-wide findings and caveats: No significant difference in CD8+ Simpson's diversity was found between patients and controls. Comparison of patients with controls identified approximately 28 shared CD8+ CDR3 sequences.

As for this clonotype: No antigen is known for it. At one end, the junction sequence differs from germline, possibly due to a read error.

The study profiled TCR beta VDJ and CDR3 using genomic DNA as template. TCRdb reanalysed the reads using MiXCR and keeps one entry per CDR3 protein. In the table there are around 200,000 distinct CDR3 sequences, approximately 48% of which are singletons. This receptor was identified in a human donor with aplastic anemia. The chain is built from TRBV24-1 and TRBJ2-1; 10 bases are shared with TRBD2. Sequencing input: sorted CD4+, CD8+, or CD8+CD57+ T cells (not recorded which) from PBMCs. The CDR3 protein is CATSVSASGGSCNEQFF. For the CDR3, the DNA is TGTGCCACCAGTGTTTCTGCTAGCGGGGGCTCCTGCAATGAGCAGTTCTTC.